Below, 9 T cell receptor beta chains from the same sample are listed, as sequenced in a study of cytomegalovirus exposure and HLA in healthy donors. The PCR used 60 Vbeta and 13 Jbeta primers. This table comes from immunoSEQ multiplex PCR, and its TCRdb copy is limited to in-frame clones, with some not included. The sample lists roughly 240,000 clones; around 83% were seen once. The sample comprised PBMCs. The receptors shown here come from a girl aged 2-10 years in good health and CMV-seronegative.

CDR3 loop: CASSLQGANTEAFF. Here the CDR3 DNA reads TGTGCCAGCAGCTTGCAGGGGGCGAACACTGAAGCTTTCTTT. The V gene is TRBV5-4, the J gene TRBJ1-1; 8 bases agree with TRBD1. CDR1 SGHNT and CDR2 YYREEE come from the germline V gene (reference sequence). V shed 1 base and J 1 base; nucleotides not matched to a gene: 0. The CDR3 spans 14 residues.

This sequence joins TRBV7-2 and TRBJ1-5; D remains unclear. V was trimmed by 4 bases and J by 0 bases, leaving 10 bases between them. The length of the CDR3 is 15 residues. Germline V gives CDR1 SGHTA, CDR2 FQGNSA. The CDR3, as DNA: TGTGCCAGCAGCTCGGTCGTCGGTAGCAATCAGCCCCAGCATTTT. As protein: CASSSVVGSNQPQHF.

The rearrangement links TRBV10-1 to TRBJ2-5, with 8 bases aligning to TRBD1. The CDR3 contains 14 residues. The J segment lost 4 bases and the V segment lost 5 bases, leaving 6 bases of the junction unmatched. Germline-derived CDR1 and CDR2 are WNHNN and SYGVQD (reference sequence). This CDR3 is CASSQQGVRETQYF. The DNA for the CDR3 is TGCGCCAGCAGTCAACAGGGGGTACGAGAGACCCAGTACTTC.

This chain uses TRBV30 with TRBJ2-1, with 7 bases aligning to TRBD2. V was clipped by 2 bases and J by 4 bases; unmatched bases: 5. Per germline, CDR1 GTSNPN and CDR2 SVGIG (reference sequence). The CDR3 covers 14 residues. CDR3 sequence: CAWSRLAAYNEQFF. CDR3 nucleotides: TGTGCCTGGAGTCGCCTAGCGGCTTACAATGAGCAGTTCTTC.

A single count supports this clone. The chain combines TRBV27 with TRBJ1-2; D is possibly TRBD1 (5 bases). This CDR3 is built from 12 residues. V shed 5 bases and J shed 7 bases, with 11 bases lying between them. Germline assignment: CDR1 MNHEY and CDR2 SMNVEV (reference sequence). CDR3 in DNA: TGTGCCAGCAGTCGGCGGGACGGTGGCTACACCTTC. Protein product: CASSRRDGGYTF.

The rearrangement joins TRBV5-1 to TRBJ2-3; 8 bases match TRBD2. V gave up 0 bases and J gave up 2 bases; unmatched junction bases: 5. CDR1 is SGHRS and CDR2 is YFSETQ in the germline V gene. The length of the CDR3 is 16 residues. This CDR3 is CASSLVVAGTTDTQYF. The CDR3 bases are TGCGCCAGCAGCTTGGTGGTAGCGGGGACCACAGATACGCAGTATTTT.

This clone has only one observation. This chain uses TRBV2 with TRBJ2-3; no firm D call. Trimming took 10 bases from V and 8 from J, leaving 10 bases between them. Germline V lookup: CDR1 SNHLY, CDR2 FYNNEI. The CDR3 totals 10 residues. The DNA for the CDR3 is TGTGCCAACTCTGCCGGTACGCAGTATTTT. Translation gives CANSAGTQYF.

This chain joins TRBV25-1 and TRBJ1-1; D gene ambiguous. From germline, CDR1 is MGHDK and CDR2 SYGVNS. Trimming left V 4 bases short and J 2 bases short, with 5 bases between. The CDR3 loop spans 12 amino acids. The CDR3 reads CASSAQNTEAFF. The DNA of the CDR3 is TGTGCCAGCAGTGCCCAAAACACTGAAGCTTTCTTT.

This chain joins TRBV5-1 and TRBJ1-1; 10 nucleotides line up with TRBD1. Germline V lookup: CDR1 SGHRS, CDR2 YFSETQ. Trimming cost V 0 bases and J 8 bases; bases outside gene matches: 4. The CDR3 totals 14 residues. In DNA, the CDR3 is TGCGCCAGCAGCTTGGCCGGGACAGGGGCAGAAGCTTTCTTT. It translates to CASSLAGTGAEAFF.